This T cell receptor beta chain was found in a study of blood T cell repertoires in COVID-19 (dated by TCRdb to 2019 to 2021). With regard to the full study: Samples covering the acute and convalescent phases of COVID-19 were provided by collaborators in the United States, Italy and Spain. The material from the prospective study consisted of cDNA or gDNA derived from T cells, B-cell-depleted T cells, or PBMCs. Deeply sampled blood TCRbeta repertoires from subjects exposed to, actively infected with, or recovered from COVID-19 were included in the dataset. The repertoires were made available in a free public database intended to serve as a resource for research on the immune response to SARS-CoV-2. The samples were drawn from two sources: the first 160 participants of the ongoing ImmuneRACE study, and 950 to 1,500 subjects contributed by 6 global collaborators. Sample metadata almost always included a de-identified subject ID, COVID-19 status, age in years and sex. HLA class I and class II types, where available, came from metadata supplied by the sample provider rather than from assay-based typing.

At one collaborating source in Seattle, patients were enrolled during active infection and were followed longitudinally through the course of disease. The collaborating institutions used their own protocols to collect whole blood in K2EDTA tubes. For TCRbeta analysis, collaborators shipped samples in one of three forms: frozen whole blood, isolated PBMCs, or DNA extracted from either of those sample types. CDR1 and CDR2 were assigned from the germline V gene as MNHEY and SVGEGT. Compared with germline, V lacks 5 bases and J lacks 1 base; bases without a gene match: 7. The CDR3 runs 18 amino acids, cysteine and phenylalanine included. Only CDR3 DNA is held: 54 bases, read in frame from base 1. The research as a whole found: Clinical and demographic metadata were provided uncurated, with the amount varying by source and participant.

About this clone: Its antigen has not been determined. Base qualities are not recorded, but no much larger clone differs from it by a single base.

TCRbeta CDR3 regions were amplified from genomic DNA using the immunoSEQ Assay, a bias-controlled multiplex PCR. The paper's data handling went like this. The number of nucleated cells in each sample was estimated by amplification of reference gene primers within the assay. To quantify the absolute abundance of each unique TCRbeta CDR3 rearrangement, sequence reads were collapsed and filtered. For each sample, productive Simpson clonality was calculated by taking the square root of Simpson's diversity index across productive rearrangements. TCRdb took over this immuneACCESS table, retaining in-frame rearrangements with V and J assigned. Such tables are incomplete; in checked studies, under half of the missing clones stem from an unresolved V gene, and the remainder is unexplained. V, J and clone size reflect that table, while D and trimming were determined from the DNA. The sample table holds roughly 170,000 clones, of which less than 85% were seen once. The ten largest clonotypes hold around 8% of the sample.

Sequencing was carried out using peripheral blood. This clonotype originated in a woman aged 55-70 years with COVID-19, enrolled during active disease. The V and J segments used are TRBV6-2 or TRBV6-3 and TRBJ2-1; TRBD2 agrees with 14 junctional bases. The nucleotides are TGTGCCAGCAGTCCCCGACTAGCGGGAGGGCCTTCCTACAATGAGCAGTTCTTC. This sequence encodes CASSPRLAGGPSYNEQFF.